Only a few counts were recorded for the clone carrying this T cell receptor (beta chain). Its antigen is not identified. One entry per CDR3 protein, called by TCRdb with MiXCR from the 5' RACE reads. Here the sample spans fewer than 650,000 distinct CDR3 sequences, roughly 17% being singletons. This sample stems from a study of T-cell memory formation after mild COVID-19. The overall study: TCR clustering was largely donor specific.

The V gene's germline CDR1 is SNHLY and CDR2 FYNNEI. CDR3 size: 16 residues. V lost 2 bases and J lost 1, with 12 bases in between. Overall study results and limits: The CD4+ clones that contracted clustered mainly within CM and EM, and the CD8+ clones concentrated in EMRA.

Sequencing was carried out using PBMCs or a T cell subset sorted from them (not recorded which). This receptor was taken from an adult woman who had mild COVID-19 (a few samples of this study predate the infection). Cell type and time point are not known. The chain links TRBV2 to TRBJ1-5; D unclear. This chain's CDR3 is CASSELGSPSNQPQHF. As DNA, the CDR3 is TGTGCCAGCAGTGAATTAGGAAGCCCCAGCAATCAGCCCCAGCATTTT.